This T cell receptor (beta chain) was documented in a study of identical twins. TCRdb reanalysed the 5' RACE reads using MiXCR and keeps one entry per CDR3 protein. The sample consists of just under 650,000 distinct CDR3 sequences, 7.1% of them appearing once. The same sample was also used in a study of yellow fever vaccine responses in identical twins.

The specimen was PBMCs. This TCR came from a woman younger than 30 in good health.

CDR3 sequence: CSVGQGAGEQFF. CDR3 sequence (DNA): TGCAGCGTTGGGCAGGGGGCGGGTGAGCAGTTCTTC. The chain couples TRBV29-1 to TRBJ2-1, with 8 nucleotides matching TRBD1. From germline, CDR1 is SQVTM and CDR2 ANQGSEA. The CDR3 is 12 amino acids. The trim removed 4 bases at V and 9 bases at J, leaving 5 bases unmatched.